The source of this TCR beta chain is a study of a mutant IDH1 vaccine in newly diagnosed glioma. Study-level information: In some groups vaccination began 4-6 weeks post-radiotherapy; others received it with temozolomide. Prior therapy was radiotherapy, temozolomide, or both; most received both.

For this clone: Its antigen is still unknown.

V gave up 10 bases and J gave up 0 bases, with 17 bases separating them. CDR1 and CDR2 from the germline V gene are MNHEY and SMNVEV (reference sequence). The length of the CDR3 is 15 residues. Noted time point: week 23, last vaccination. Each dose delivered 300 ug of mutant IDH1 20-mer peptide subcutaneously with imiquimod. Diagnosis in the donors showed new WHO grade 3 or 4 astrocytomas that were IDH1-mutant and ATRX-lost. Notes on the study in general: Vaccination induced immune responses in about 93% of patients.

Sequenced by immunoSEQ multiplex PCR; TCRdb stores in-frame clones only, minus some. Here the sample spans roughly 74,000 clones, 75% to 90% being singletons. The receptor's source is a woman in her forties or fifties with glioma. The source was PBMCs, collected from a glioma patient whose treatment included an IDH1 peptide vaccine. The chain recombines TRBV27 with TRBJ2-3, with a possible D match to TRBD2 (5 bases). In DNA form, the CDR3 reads TGTGCCACCGCCCCCAGAGGGTTTAGCACAGATACGCAGTATTTT. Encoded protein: CATAPRGFSTDTQYF.